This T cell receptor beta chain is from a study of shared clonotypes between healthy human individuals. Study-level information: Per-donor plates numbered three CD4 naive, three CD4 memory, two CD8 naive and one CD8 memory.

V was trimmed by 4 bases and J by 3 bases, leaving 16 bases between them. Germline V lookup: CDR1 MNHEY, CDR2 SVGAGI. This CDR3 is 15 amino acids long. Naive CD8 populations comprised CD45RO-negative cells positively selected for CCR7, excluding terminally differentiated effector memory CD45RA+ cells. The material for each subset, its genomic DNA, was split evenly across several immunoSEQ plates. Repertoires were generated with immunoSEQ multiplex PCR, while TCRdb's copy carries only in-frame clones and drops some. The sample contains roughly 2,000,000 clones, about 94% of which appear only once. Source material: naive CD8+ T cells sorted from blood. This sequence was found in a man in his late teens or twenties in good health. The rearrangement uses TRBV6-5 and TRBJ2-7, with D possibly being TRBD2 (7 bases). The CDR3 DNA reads TGTGCCAGCAGTTCCCACAGGGAGGGGGTCTACGAGCAGTACTTC. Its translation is CASSSHREGVYEQYF.